This T cell receptor (beta chain) was captured in a study of blood T cell repertoires in COVID-19. The CDR3 length is 15 residues. V lost 4 bases and J 0 bases, leaving 12 bases between the germline ends. The germline CDR1 and CDR2 sequences are SGHAT and FQNNGV. Using immunoSEQ multiplex PCR, the repertoire was profiled, and TCRdb retains in-frame clones only, with some absent. The sample has 250,000 to 350,000 clones; 70% to 90% are singletons. Sequencing was performed on PBMCs or T cells enriched from blood (not recorded which). The chain uses TRBV11-2 and TRBJ2-5, with a possible D match to TRBD1 (6 bases). The origin of this receptor is a woman aged 25 to 45 who had recovered from COVID-19. The DNA of the CDR3 is TGTGCCAGCAGCTGGAGTGGGGGCTACCAAGAGACCCAGTACTTC. This gives the protein CASSWSGGYQETQYF.